A single sample is the source of the 7 T cell receptor beta chains below, sequenced in a study of T-cell reconstitution after alpha-beta-depleted transplantation in children. Unique molecular identifiers were incorporated during preparation of the TCRbeta library. TCRdb itself ran the PCR reads through MiXCR, one entry per CDR3 protein. The table includes more than 550,000 distinct CDR3 sequences, under 12% detected once. This specimen consisted of PBMCs from the stem cell graft donor, obtained from the stem cell graft. These receptor sequences come from a human donor who donated a stem cell graft to a child with acute myeloid leukemia.

This clonotype was counted between two and nine times. The chain joins TRBV20-1 to TRBJ2-7, with 7 bases lining up with TRBD1. CDR1 and CDR2 (germline): DFQATT, SNEGSKA (reference sequence). The CDR3 is 12 amino acids. The CDR3 loop reads CRADRDLYEQYF. CDR3 nucleotide sequence: TGCAGAGCAGACAGGGACCTCTACGAGCAGTACTTC.

The chain links TRBV5-1 to TRBJ1-4; no reliable D call. The CDR3 is 16 residues long. Trimming pared 1 base from V and 7 bases from J, leaving 17 bases between. Germline CDR1 reads SGHRS; CDR2 reads YFSETQ. CDR3 DNA: TGCGCCAGCAGCTTGTGGGCAGGCTCAGGAGGTGAAAAACTGTTTTTT. It translates to CASSLWAGSGGEKLFF.

In the case of this clonotype: Since a much larger clone is just one base distant, this may be a read error. V gene TRBV27 combines with J gene TRBJ1-4; a weak D match, TRBD1 (5 bases). The CDR3 runs 15 residues. Germline V gene sequence: CDR1 MNHEY, CDR2 SMNVEV (reference sequence). The CDR3 sequence: CSSSPAGTEVEKLFF. CDR3 DNA: TGTTCCAGCAGTCCCGCCGGGACGGAGGTGGAAAAACTGTTTTTT.

The chain links TRBV20-1 to TRBJ1-2; unclear D gene. The germline V gene has CDR1 DFQATT and CDR2 SNEGSKA (reference sequence). Trimming pared 3 bases from V and 4 bases from J, leaving 6 bases between. The CDR3 is 11 residues long. CDR3: CSASQLYGYTF. CDR3 DNA sequence: TGCAGTGCTAGTCAACTCTATGGCTACACCTTC.

The sample holds many counts of this clonotype. The J gene is TRBJ2-3, the V gene TRBV12-3 or TRBV12-4, with TRBD2 matching over 7 bases. This CDR3 has 14 amino acids. Germline trimming cut 6 bases from V and 0 bases from J; bases unmatched to any gene: 3. The CDR3 nucleotides read TGTGCCAGCAGACTAGCGAGTAGCACAGATACGCAGTATTTT. Its protein product is CASRLASSTDTQYF.

This clonotype was seen a handful of times. The chain combines TRBV5-1 with TRBJ2-4; tentative D call: TRBD2 (6 bases). The CDR3 is 16 residues long. Deletions cut 4 bases from V and 5 bases from J, with 19 bases between. CDR1 SGHRS and CDR2 YFSETQ come from the germline V gene. CDR3 bases: TGCGCCAGCAGCCCGGGGGTCCCCGGGAGCGAAAACATTCAGTACTTC. Its translation: CASSPGVPGSENIQYF.

The chain links TRBV25-1 to TRBJ2-5, with D perhaps TRBD2 (6 bases). The V gene's germline CDR1 is MGHDK and CDR2 SYGVNS. With 6 bases removed from V and 5 bases from J, the gap between germline ends came to 10 bases. The CDR3 spans 12 residues. The CDR3 region is CASSKGLETQYF. In DNA, the CDR3 is TGTGCCAGCAGCAAGGGACTCGAGACCCAGTACTTC.